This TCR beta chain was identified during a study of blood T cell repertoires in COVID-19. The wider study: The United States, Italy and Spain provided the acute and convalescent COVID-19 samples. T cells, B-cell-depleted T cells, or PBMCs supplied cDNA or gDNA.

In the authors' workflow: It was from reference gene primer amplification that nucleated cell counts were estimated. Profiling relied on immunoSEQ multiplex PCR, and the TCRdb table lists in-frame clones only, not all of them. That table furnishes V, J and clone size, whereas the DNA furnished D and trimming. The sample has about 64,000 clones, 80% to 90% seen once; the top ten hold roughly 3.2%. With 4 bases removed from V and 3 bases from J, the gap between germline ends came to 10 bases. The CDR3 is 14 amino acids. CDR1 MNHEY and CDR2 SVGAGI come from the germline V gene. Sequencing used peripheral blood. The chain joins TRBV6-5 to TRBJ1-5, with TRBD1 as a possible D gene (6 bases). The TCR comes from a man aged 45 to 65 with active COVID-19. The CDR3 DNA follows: TGTGCCAGCAGTTGGACAGATTCCAATCAGCCCCAGCATTTT. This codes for CASSWTDSNQPQHF.